The present entry profiles one T cell receptor (beta chain) with its context. Its specificity is unknown. The data belong to a study of CD8+CD57+ T cells in acquired aplastic anemia. On the study more broadly: Mean DNA quantity obtained from sorted CD4+ and CD8+ cells was about 3 ug.

For CDR3 and TCR beta VDJ profiling, genomic DNA was the template used. TCRdb processed the reads anew with MiXCR; each CDR3 protein has one entry. The sample lists some 160,000 distinct CDR3 sequences; more than 40% were seen once. Before being chosen for sequencing, patients had shown CD8+CD57+ cell expansion by flow cytometry. Patients, without exception, had severe acquired aplastic anemia. Overall study results and limits: Patients and controls had CD8+ Simpson's diversity values that were not significantly distinct. Patients and controls had in common 25 to 30 CD8+ CDR3 sequences.

This clonotype was obtained from a human donor with aplastic anemia. The sample consisted of sorted CD4+, CD8+, or CD8+CD57+ T cells (not recorded which) from PBMCs.

CDR3 residues: CASSLGQGTEQFF. The CDR3 DNA reads as TGCGCCAGCAGCTTGGGCCAGGGCACCGAGCAGTTCTTC. The rearrangement joins TRBV5-1 to TRBJ2-1; possible D gene TRBD1, 5 bases. CDR3 length: 13 amino acids. V lost 0 bases and J lost 10, with 11 bases in between. In germline, CDR1 is SGHRS, CDR2 YFSETQ.